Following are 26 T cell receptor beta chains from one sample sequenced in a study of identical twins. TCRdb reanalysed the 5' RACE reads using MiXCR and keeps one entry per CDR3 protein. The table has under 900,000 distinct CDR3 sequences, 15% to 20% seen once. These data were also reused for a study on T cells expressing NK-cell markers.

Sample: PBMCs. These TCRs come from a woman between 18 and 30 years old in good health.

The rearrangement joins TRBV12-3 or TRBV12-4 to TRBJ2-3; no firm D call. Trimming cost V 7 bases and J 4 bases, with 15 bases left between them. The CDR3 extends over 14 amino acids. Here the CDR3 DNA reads TGTGCCAGCACCCCTCCCGGGTCTCCAGATACGCAGTATTTT. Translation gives CASTPPGSPDTQYF.

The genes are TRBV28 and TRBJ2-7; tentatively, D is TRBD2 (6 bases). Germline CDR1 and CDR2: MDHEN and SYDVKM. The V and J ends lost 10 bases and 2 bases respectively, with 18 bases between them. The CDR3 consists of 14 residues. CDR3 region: CAIGSGLTAYEQYF. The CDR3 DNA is TGTGCCATCGGCTCGGGACTTACAGCCTACGAGCAGTACTTC.

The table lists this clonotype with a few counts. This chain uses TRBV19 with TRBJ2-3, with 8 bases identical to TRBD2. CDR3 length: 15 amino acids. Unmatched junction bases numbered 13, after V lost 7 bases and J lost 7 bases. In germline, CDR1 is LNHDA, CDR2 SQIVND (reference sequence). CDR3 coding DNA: TGTGCCAGTACCGGAGGTCCGGGAGGGCCCCATACGCAGTATTTT. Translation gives CASTGGPGGPHTQYF.

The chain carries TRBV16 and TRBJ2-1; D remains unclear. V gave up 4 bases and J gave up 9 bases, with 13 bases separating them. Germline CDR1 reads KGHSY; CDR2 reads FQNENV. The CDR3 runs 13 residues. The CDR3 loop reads CASSPPAVAEQFF. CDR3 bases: TGTGCCAGCAGCCCTCCTGCGGTAGCTGAGCAGTTCTTC.

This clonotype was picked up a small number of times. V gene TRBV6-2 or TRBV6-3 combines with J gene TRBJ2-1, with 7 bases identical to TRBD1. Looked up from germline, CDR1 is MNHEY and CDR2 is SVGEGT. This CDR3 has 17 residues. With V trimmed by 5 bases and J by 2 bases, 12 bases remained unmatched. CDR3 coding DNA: TGTGCCAGCAGTAATCCACCCCTACAGGGGACCTACAATGAGCAGTTCTTC. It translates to CASSNPPLQGTYNEQFF.

This chain's CDR3 is CSVSGLAGAGEQYF. The DNA of the CDR3 is TGCAGCGTCTCCGGACTAGCGGGAGCTGGCGAGCAGTACTTC. V is TRBV29-1 and J is TRBJ2-7; 13 bases agree with TRBD2. CDR1 is SQVTM, CDR2 ANQGSEA, per germline. The CDR3 sequence is 14 residues long. Unmatched junction bases numbered 8, after V lost 6 bases and J lost 6 bases.

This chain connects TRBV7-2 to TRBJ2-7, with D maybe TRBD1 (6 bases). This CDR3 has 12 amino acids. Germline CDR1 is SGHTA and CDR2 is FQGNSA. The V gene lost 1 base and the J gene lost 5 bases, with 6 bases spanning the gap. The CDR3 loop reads CASSLGQDEQYF. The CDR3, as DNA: TGTGCCAGCAGCTTAGGACAGGACGAGCAGTACTTC.

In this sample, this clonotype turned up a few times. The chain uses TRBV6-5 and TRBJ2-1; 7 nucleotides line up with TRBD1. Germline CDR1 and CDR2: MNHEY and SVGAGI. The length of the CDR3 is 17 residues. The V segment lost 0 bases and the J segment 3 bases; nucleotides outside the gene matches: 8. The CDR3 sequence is CASSYSRSRQGYNEQFF. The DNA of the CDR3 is TGTGCCAGCAGTTACTCGAGATCGCGACAGGGCTACAATGAGCAGTTCTTC.

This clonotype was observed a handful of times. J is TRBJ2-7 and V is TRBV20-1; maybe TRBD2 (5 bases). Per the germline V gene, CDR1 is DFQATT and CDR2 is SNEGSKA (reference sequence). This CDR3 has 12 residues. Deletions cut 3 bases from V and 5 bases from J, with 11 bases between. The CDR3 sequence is CSASKGSHEQYF. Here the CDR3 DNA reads TGCAGTGCTAGTAAAGGGAGCCACGAGCAGTACTTC.

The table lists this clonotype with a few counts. The CDR3 nucleotides are TGCAGCGCCTCGGGACAGGTTTTCAATGAGCAGTTCTTC. Amino acid sequence: CSASGQVFNEQFF. The gene calls are TRBV29-1 and TRBJ2-1, with 8 bases lining up with TRBD1. The V gene end was trimmed by 7 bases and the J gene end by 6 bases; junction bases not matched to a gene: 8. This CDR3 has 13 residues. Germline-derived CDR1 and CDR2 are SQVTM and ANQGSEA.

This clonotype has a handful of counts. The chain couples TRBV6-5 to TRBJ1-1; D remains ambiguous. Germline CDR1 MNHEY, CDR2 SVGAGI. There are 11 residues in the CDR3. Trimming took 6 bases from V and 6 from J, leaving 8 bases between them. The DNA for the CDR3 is TGTGCCAGCAGCCCTACACCTGAAGCTTTCTTT. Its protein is CASSPTPEAFF.

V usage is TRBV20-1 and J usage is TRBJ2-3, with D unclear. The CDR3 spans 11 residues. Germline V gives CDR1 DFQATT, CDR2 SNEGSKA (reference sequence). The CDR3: CSGLSTDTQYF. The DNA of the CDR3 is TGCAGCGGCCTTAGCACAGATACGCAGTATTTT.

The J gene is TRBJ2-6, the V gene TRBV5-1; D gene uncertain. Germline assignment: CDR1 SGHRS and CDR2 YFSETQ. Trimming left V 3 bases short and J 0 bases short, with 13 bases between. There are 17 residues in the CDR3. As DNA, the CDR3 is TGCGCCAGCAGCTCAATGAAAGGCGGCTCTGGGGCCAACGTCCTGACTTTC. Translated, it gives CASSSMKGGSGANVLTF. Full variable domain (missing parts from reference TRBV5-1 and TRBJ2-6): KAGVTQTPRYLIKTRGQQVTLSCSPISGHRSVSWYQQTPGQGLQFLFEYFSETQRNKGNFPGRFSGRQFSNSRSEMNVSTLELGDSALYLCASSSMKGGSGANVLTFGAGSRLTVL.

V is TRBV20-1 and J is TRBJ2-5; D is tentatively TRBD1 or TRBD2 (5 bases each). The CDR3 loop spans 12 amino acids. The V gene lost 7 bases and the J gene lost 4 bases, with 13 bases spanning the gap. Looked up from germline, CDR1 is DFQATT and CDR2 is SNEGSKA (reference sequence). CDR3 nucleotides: TGCAGTGTTCCGGTGGGGGTAGAGACCCAGTACTTC. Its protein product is CSVPVGVETQYF.

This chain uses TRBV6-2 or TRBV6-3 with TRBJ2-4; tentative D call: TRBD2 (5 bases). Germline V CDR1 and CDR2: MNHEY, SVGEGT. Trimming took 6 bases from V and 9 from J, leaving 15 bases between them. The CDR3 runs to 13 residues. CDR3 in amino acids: CASSLTSRGIQYF. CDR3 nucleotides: TGTGCCAGCAGCCTAACTAGTCGGGGCATTCAGTACTTC.

The CDR3 sequence is CSAKRGPGTDTQYF. The CDR3 DNA sequence: TGCAGTGCTAAGCGGGGCCCAGGGACAGATACGCAGTATTTT. The V gene is TRBV20-1, the J gene TRBJ2-3; 7 bases agree with TRBD2. This CDR3 has 14 residues. The V segment lost 4 bases and the J segment 3 bases; nucleotides outside the gene matches: 7. Germline V gives CDR1 DFQATT, CDR2 SNEGSKA (reference sequence).

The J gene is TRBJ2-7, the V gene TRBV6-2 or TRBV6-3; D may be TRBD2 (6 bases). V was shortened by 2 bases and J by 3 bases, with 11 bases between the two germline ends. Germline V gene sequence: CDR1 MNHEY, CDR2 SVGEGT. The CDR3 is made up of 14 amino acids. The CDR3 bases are TGTGCCAGCAGTTACGGCGGGATAATCTACGAGCAGTACTTC. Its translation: CASSYGGIIYEQYF.

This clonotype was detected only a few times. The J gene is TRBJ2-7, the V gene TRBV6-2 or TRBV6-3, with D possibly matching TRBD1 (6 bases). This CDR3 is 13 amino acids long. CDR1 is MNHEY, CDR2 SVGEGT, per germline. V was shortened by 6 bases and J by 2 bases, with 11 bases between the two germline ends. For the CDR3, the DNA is TGTGCCAGCAGGAGGGACAAGGCCTACGAGCAGTACTTC. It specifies CASRRDKAYEQYF.

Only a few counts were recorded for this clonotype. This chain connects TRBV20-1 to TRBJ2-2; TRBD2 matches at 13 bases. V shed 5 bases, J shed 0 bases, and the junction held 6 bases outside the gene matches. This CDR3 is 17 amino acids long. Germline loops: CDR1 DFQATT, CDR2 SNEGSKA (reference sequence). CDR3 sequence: CSARPTSGRPNTGELFF. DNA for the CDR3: TGCAGTGCTCGCCCGACTAGCGGGAGGCCGAACACCGGGGAGCTGTTTTTT.

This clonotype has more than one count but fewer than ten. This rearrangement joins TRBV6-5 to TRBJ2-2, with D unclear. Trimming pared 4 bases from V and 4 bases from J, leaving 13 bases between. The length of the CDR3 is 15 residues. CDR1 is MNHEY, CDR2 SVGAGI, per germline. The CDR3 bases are TGTGCCAGCAGTTTCGAGTGGAGAAGCACCGGGGAGCTGTTTTTT. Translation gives CASSFEWRSTGELFF.

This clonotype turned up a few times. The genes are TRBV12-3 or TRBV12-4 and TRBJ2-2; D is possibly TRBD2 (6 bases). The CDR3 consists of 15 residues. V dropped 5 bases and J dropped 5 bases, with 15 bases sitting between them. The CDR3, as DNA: TGTGCCAGCAGTCCGCCCGGGGGAGGTACCGGGGAGCTGTTTTTT. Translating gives CASSPPGGGTGELFF.

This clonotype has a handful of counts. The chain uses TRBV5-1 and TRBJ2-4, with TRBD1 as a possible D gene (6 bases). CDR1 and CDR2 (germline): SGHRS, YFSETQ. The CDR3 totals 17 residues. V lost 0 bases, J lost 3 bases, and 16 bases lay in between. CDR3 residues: CASSLEGEGVGKNIQYF. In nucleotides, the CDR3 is TGCGCCAGCAGCTTGGAGGGGGAAGGTGTTGGCAAAAACATTCAGTACTTC.

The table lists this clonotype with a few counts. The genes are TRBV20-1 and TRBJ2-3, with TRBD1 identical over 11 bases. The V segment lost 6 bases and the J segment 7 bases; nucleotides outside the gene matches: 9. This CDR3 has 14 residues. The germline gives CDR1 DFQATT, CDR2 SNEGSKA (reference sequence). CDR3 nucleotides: TGCAGTGCCCGAGAGGGACAGGGGGTTTATACGCAGTATTTT. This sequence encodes CSAREGQGVYTQYF.

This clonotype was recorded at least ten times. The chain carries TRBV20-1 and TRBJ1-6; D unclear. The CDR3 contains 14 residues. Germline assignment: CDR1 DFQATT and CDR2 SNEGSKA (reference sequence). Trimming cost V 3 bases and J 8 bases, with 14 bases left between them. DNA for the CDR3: TGCAGTGCTAGTGTCAGGAGGATTGATTCACCCCTCCACTTT. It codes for CSASVRRIDSPLHF.

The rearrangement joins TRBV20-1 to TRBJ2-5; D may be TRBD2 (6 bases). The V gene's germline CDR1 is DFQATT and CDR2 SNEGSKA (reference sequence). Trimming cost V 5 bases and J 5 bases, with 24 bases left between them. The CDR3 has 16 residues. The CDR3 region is CSASQLRDSYSETQYF. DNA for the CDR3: TGCAGTGCTTCCCAATTAAGGGACTCTTACTCGGAGACCCAGTACTTC.

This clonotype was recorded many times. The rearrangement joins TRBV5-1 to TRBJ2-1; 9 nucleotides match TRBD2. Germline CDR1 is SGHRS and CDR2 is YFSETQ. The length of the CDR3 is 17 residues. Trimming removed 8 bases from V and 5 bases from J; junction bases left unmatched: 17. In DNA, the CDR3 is TGCGCCAGTTCCCCTGGCACGACTAGCGGACCCCACAATGAGCAGTTCTTC. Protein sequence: CASSPGTTSGPHNEQFF. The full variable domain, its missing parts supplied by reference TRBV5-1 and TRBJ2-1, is KAGVTQTPRYLIKTRGQQVTLSCSPISGHRSVSWYQQTPGQGLQFLFEYFSETQRNKGNFPGRFSGRQFSNSRSEMNVSTLELGDSALYLCASSPGTTSGPHNEQFFGPGTRLTVL.